Sequencing of this T cell receptor (beta chain) was carried out in a study of radiotherapy plus CTLA-4 blockade in lung cancer. Study-wide points: Blood TCR clones of tumor origin expanded after radiotherapy plus ipilimumab.

Remarks on this clone: Its antigen is as yet unknown.

The method was immunoSEQ multiplex PCR; TCRdb's version includes in-frame clones alone and lacks a portion of them. The repertoire includes 84,000 or so clones, over 80% of them detected once, and 13% to 15% sits in the top ten. This receptor was identified in a human donor with non-small cell lung cancer that progressed on radiotherapy plus ipilimumab. The source was peripheral blood, collected from a patient treated with radiotherapy plus ipilimumab.

CDR3 DNA: TGTGCCAGCAGCCCCCCCTATCATGATACGCAGTATTTT. This sequence encodes CASSPPYHDTQYF. V and J are TRBV13 and TRBJ2-3; no clear D. Looked up from germline, CDR1 is PRHDT and CDR2 is FYEKMQ (reference sequence). The CDR3 has 13 residues. Trimming removed 5 bases from V and 6 bases from J, with 12 bases in between.